The 20 T cell receptor beta chains presented below share a single source sample, sequenced in a study of low-dose radiotherapy and immunotherapy resistance in tumors. A constant-region primer paired with the V-primer adapter amplified TCRs over approximately 19 PCR cycles. TCRdb re-derived calls from the reads in MiXCR, one entry per CDR3 protein. The sample lists about 50,000 distinct CDR3 sequences; 12% were seen once. Time point defined: before trial treatment. The material sequenced was PBMCs, taken before treatment. All receptors derive from a female donor with ovarian cancer.

There are many counts of this clonotype. V gene TRBV7-2 combines with J gene TRBJ2-2; the D gene is possibly TRBD2 (7 bases). V was pared by 2 bases and J by 4 bases, with 20 bases between. The CDR3 contains 18 residues. Germline V gene data show CDR1 as SGHTA and CDR2 as FQGNSA. In nucleotides, the CDR3 is TGTGCCAGCAGCTTATTCGGGGGGCGCTACATTGGCACCGGGGAGCTGTTTTTT. Its translation is CASSLFGGRYIGTGELFF. Variable domain in full (rest from reference TRBV7-2 and TRBJ2-2): GAGVSQSPSNKVTEKGKDVELRCDPISGHTALYWYRQSLGQGLEFLIYFQGNSAPDKSGLPSDRFSAERTGGSVSTLTIQRTQQEDSAVYLCASSLFGGRYIGTGELFFGEGSRLTVL.

This clonotype was seen a few times. A far larger clone is one nucleotide away, so this likely arose from a read error. The J gene is TRBJ2-7, the V gene TRBV9; D is perhaps TRBD1 (6 bases). Per the germline V gene, CDR1 is SGDLS and CDR2 is YYNGEE. The germline V and J ends were trimmed by 4 bases and 6 bases, with 20 bases remaining between them. The CDR3 totals 15 residues. The CDR3 loop reads CASSPGVRAGVEQYF. As DNA, the CDR3 is TGTGCCAGCAGCCCCGGGGTCCGGGCAGGGGTCGAGCAGTACTTC.

This clonotype was observed at least ten times. The rearrangement links TRBV28 to TRBJ2-5; TRBD2 aligns across 9 bases. Germline V gene sequence: CDR1 MDHEN, CDR2 SYDVKM. The ends lost 7 bases at V and 4 bases at J; junction bases unmatched: 16. The CDR3 has 17 amino acids. The CDR3 is CASKRSWREGRGETQYF. As DNA, the CDR3 is TGTGCCAGCAAGAGGTCCTGGCGGGAGGGACGTGGAGAGACCCAGTACTTC.

This clonotype was seen ten or more times. The V and J genes are TRBV11-2 and TRBJ1-1; a possible D gene is TRBD1 (6 bases). V was clipped by 1 base and J by 5 bases, with 17 bases between them. Germline V lookup: CDR1 SGHAT, CDR2 FQNNGV. The CDR3 runs to 16 residues. The CDR3 reads CASSLGRGLGRTEAFF. CDR3 sequence (DNA): TGTGCCAGCAGCTTAGGGCGGGGGCTGGGTAGGACTGAAGCTTTCTTT.

This clonotype was detected ten times or more. V gene TRBV4-2 combines with J gene TRBJ2-5, with D tentatively TRBD2 (5 bases). The CDR3 totals 17 residues. The germline V and J ends were trimmed by 0 bases and 4 bases, with 18 bases remaining between them. Germline-derived CDR1 and CDR2 are LGHNA and YNFKEQ. CDR3: CASSQDGGSPKGETQYF. In DNA form, the CDR3 reads TGTGCCAGCAGCCAAGACGGCGGGTCCCCCAAGGGAGAGACCCAGTACTTC.

There are many counts of this clonotype. V is TRBV20-1 and J is TRBJ1-6, with D hard to call. V was cut by 3 bases and J by 9 bases, with 12 bases left in between. Germline CDR1 and CDR2: DFQATT and SNEGSKA (reference sequence). The CDR3 is 13 amino acids. The CDR3 loop is CSARSSGSSPLHF. DNA of the CDR3: TGCAGTGCTAGGTCAAGCGGGAGTTCACCCCTCCACTTT.

This clonotype was counted ten times or more. The J gene is TRBJ1-6, the V gene TRBV12-5; TRBD1 matches 9 bases. The germline CDR1 and CDR2 sequences are LGHNT and FRNRAP. The CDR3 is 13 residues long. The V gene end was trimmed by 11 bases and the J gene end by 7 bases; junction bases not matched to a gene: 6. CDR3 residues: CASTGQGNSPLHF. CDR3 DNA sequence: TGTGCTTCGACGGGACAGGGAAATTCACCCCTCCACTTT.

Many counts were recorded for this clonotype. This chain links TRBV12-3 or TRBV12-4 with TRBJ2-7, with D possibly being TRBD1 (6 bases). V lost 6 bases and J 4 bases, leaving 10 bases between the germline ends. CDR3 length equals 12 residues. CDR3 in amino acids: CASSPDRYEQYF. For the CDR3, the DNA is TGTGCCAGCAGCCCTGACAGGTACGAGCAGTACTTC.

This clonotype was detected ten times or more. The chain joins TRBV20-1 to TRBJ1-4, with D perhaps matching TRBD1 (5 bases). Germline lookup yields CDR1 DFQATT and CDR2 SNEGSKA (reference sequence). The CDR3 loop spans 16 amino acids. Trimming cost V 0 bases and J 8 bases, with 19 bases left between them. The CDR3 DNA is TGCAGTGCTAGAGATCGGCAGGGCGAAGTGTGGGAAAAACTGTTTTTT. Encoded protein: CSARDRQGEVWEKLFF.

This clonotype was seen repeatedly, ten times or more. The rearrangement links TRBV6-5 to TRBJ2-1; tentative D call: TRBD1 (5 bases). The V and J ends lost 7 bases and 10 bases respectively, with 20 bases between them. Germline V gene lookup returns CDR1 MNHEY and CDR2 SVGAGI. The CDR3 has 14 residues. CDR3 in amino acids: CASILHPQGGEQFF. CDR3 coding DNA: TGTGCCAGCATTCTTCACCCTCAGGGTGGCGAGCAGTTCTTC.

Concerning this clonotype itself: A read error is likely here: a far larger clone is one base away. The CDR3 DNA follows: TGTGCCAGCACCGGCCCCGGGACAGCAACCTACGAGCGGTACTTC. This translates into CASTGPGTATYERYF. The chain couples TRBV6-1 to TRBJ2-7, with 7 nucleotides matching TRBD1. Looked up from germline, CDR1 is MNHNS and CDR2 is SASEGT. The CDR3 spans 15 residues.

This clonotype was counted at least ten times. The chain carries TRBV20-1 and TRBJ2-3; TRBD1 aligns across 9 bases. Germline CDR1 is DFQATT and CDR2 is SNEGSKA (reference sequence). This CDR3 is built from 14 residues. The J segment lost 1 base and the V segment lost 1 base, leaving 0 bases of the junction unmatched. CDR3 residues: CSARGTGGTDTQYF. CDR3 sequence (DNA): TGCAGTGCTAGAGGGACAGGGGGCACAGATACGCAGTATTTT.

The sample holds many counts of this clonotype. The rearrangement links TRBV11-2 to TRBJ2-7; 13 nucleotides align to TRBD2. The CDR3 covers 15 residues. The trim removed 5 bases at V and 2 bases at J, leaving 3 bases unmatched. In germline, CDR1 is SGHAT, CDR2 FQNNGV. The CDR3 is CASSPGTSGAYEQYF. The CDR3, as DNA: TGTGCCAGCAGCCCGGGGACTAGCGGGGCCTACGAGCAGTACTTC.

This clonotype has ten or more counts. The CDR3 protein is CASSLEGADYGYTF. The DNA for the CDR3 is TGTGCCAGCAGTTTAGAAGGGGCCGACTATGGCTACACCTTC. The V gene is TRBV12-3 or TRBV12-4, the J gene TRBJ1-2, with a tentative D call TRBD1 (5 bases). The ends were cut back, 1 base at V and 3 bases at J, with 9 bases in the middle. The CDR3 is made up of 14 amino acids.

This clonotype has at least ten counts. The CDR3 loop reads CASSRDRANEKLFF. CDR3 bases: TGTGCCAGCAGTCGTGACAGGGCCAATGAAAAACTGTTTTTT. The rearrangement links TRBV12-3 or TRBV12-4 to TRBJ1-4; TRBD1 matches 7 bases. Germline trimming cut 5 bases from V and 5 bases from J; bases unmatched to any gene: 5. The CDR3 is 14 amino acids.

The J gene is TRBJ2-7, the V gene TRBV5-1; a possible D gene is TRBD2 (5 bases). This CDR3 comprises 14 residues. The germline V gene encodes CDR1 SGHRS and CDR2 YFSETQ. Trimming left V 2 bases short and J 2 bases short, with 11 bases between. CDR3 residues: CASSFGGLPYEQYF. The CDR3 nucleotides are TGCGCCAGCAGCTTCGGCGGGCTCCCCTACGAGCAGTACTTC.

The chain links TRBV2 to TRBJ1-1; TRBD1 matches 7 bases. With V trimmed by 5 bases and J by 6 bases, 0 bases remained unmatched. The length of the CDR3 is 11 residues. CDR1 is SNHLY and CDR2 is FYNNEI in the germline V gene. CDR3 sequence reads: CASSQGAEAFF. In DNA, the CDR3 is TGTGCCAGCAGTCAGGGGGCTGAAGCTTTCTTT.

This clonotype was detected ten times or more. The rearrangement uses TRBV6-5 and TRBJ2-1, with 14 bases identical to TRBD2. The CDR3 sequence is 14 residues long. The junction had 3 bases not matched to a gene; V was cut back by 5 bases and J by 9 bases. CDR1 is MNHEY and CDR2 is SVGAGI in the germline V gene. CDR3 nucleotides: TGTGCCAGCAGTGGACTAGCGGGGGGCAGTGAGCAGTTCTTC. Its translation is CASSGLAGGSEQFF.

This clonotype was recorded at least ten times. This chain joins TRBV2 and TRBJ2-1, with 10 bases identical to TRBD2. There are 14 residues in the CDR3. Unmatched junction bases numbered 5, after V lost 3 bases and J lost 9 bases. Germline loops: CDR1 SNHLY, CDR2 FYNNEI. CDR3 amino acids: CASSESLAGVEQFF. The CDR3 DNA follows: TGTGCCAGCAGTGAGTCGCTAGCGGGAGTTGAGCAGTTCTTC.

This clonotype came up many times. This chain uses TRBV25-1 with TRBJ2-7; maybe TRBD1 (7 bases). Germline V lookup: CDR1 MGHDK, CDR2 SYGVNS. The CDR3 covers 15 residues. V shed 6 bases and J shed 1 base, with 16 bases lying between them. The CDR3 is CASRPGSGGSYEQYF. CDR3 bases: TGTGCCAGCAGGCCCGGGTCAGGGGGGTCCTACGAGCAGTACTTC.